The rows below give T cell receptor beta chains drawn from one sample of a study of siplizumab effects on memory and regulatory T cells. Method: immunoSEQ multiplex PCR; TCRdb's copy keeps in-frame clones and lacks some. The data hold about 46,000 clones, with 93% observed a single time. The sequencing sample was made of CD8+ T cells sorted from blood. These receptors all stem from a human donor in good health. Both conserved end residues are part of each CDR3. D genes are given only for firm matches.

TRBJ2-5 | TRBV27 | - | TGTGCCAGCAGTCCCGGACGGTTGGTAGGCCAGTACTTC | CASSPGRLVGQYF
TRBJ2-7 | TRBV9 | - | TGTGCCAGCAGCCCTGGGGGGGCGGAGGACGAGCAGTACTTC | CASSPGGAEDEQYF
TRBJ2-1 | TRBV7-9 | - | TGTGCCAGCACCTCCCCTGGGACCTTGAATGAGCAGTTCTTC | CASTSPGTLNEQFF
TRBJ2-7 | TRBV30 | - | TGTGCCTGGATCACGGCTTCGTCCCCCGAGCAGTACTTC | CAWITASSPEQYF
TRBJ2-7 | TRBV5-4 | TRBD2 | TGTGCCAGCAGTCCCGGGACTAGCGGGAGTATTAACGAGCAGTACTTC | CASSPGTSGSINEQYF
TRBJ2-4 | TRBV7-3 | - | TGTGCCAGCAGCTCAGACGGAGGTGAAAACATTCAGTACTTC | CASSSDGGENIQYF
TRBJ1-2 | TRBV7-9 | TRBD1 | TGTGCCAGCAGCTTATCCGACAGGGCCCCTTTTACCTATGGCTACACCTTC | CASSLSDRAPFTYGYTF
TRBJ2-7 | TRBV29-1 | TRBD2 | TGCAGCGTTGTTGGACTAGCGAGGTACGAGCAGTACTTC | CSVVGLARYEQYF
TRBJ1-2 | TRBV6-6 | - | TGTGCCAGCAGTGCAGGGCACGACTCTAACTATGGCTACACCTTC | CASSAGHDSNYGYTF
TRBJ1-1 | TRBV19 | - | TGTGCCAGTAGTCTCTGGGGGGGCACTGAAGCTTTCTTT | CASSLWGGTEAFF
TRBJ1-1 | TRBV7-9 | - | TGTGCCAGCAGCTTACAGGGAGCTGAAGCTTTCTTT | CASSLQGAEAFF
TRBJ2-6 | TRBV28 | - | TGTGCCAGCAGCCCCATGGAGGGGGCCAACGTCCTGACTTTC | CASSPMEGANVLTF
TRBJ2-1 | TRBV5-4 | - | TGTGCCAGCAGCAGGGACGGCAATGAGCAGTTCTTC | CASSRDGNEQFF
TRBJ2-1 | TRBV7-9 | - | TGTGCCAGCAGCTTCAAGGAGCTTGTGGGTGAGCAGTTCTTC | CASSFKELVGEQFF
TRBJ2-7 | TRBV14 | TRBD1 | TGTGCCAGCAGCCAAGTTGGGACAGGGTACCTATCCGAGCAGTACTTC | CASSQVGTGYLSEQYF
TRBJ2-7 | TRBV2 | TRBD2 | TGTGCCAGCAGTGAGTGGGGGAGCGGGGGGGGCGGCTCCTACGAGCAGTACTTC | CASSEWGSGGGGSYEQYF
TRBJ2-7 | TRBV10-3 | TRBD1 | TGTGCCATCAGTGAGTGGGGGGACAGGGCCCACTACGAGCAGTACTTC | CAISEWGDRAHYEQYF
TRBJ2-7 | TRBV4-1 | TRBD2 | TGCGCCAGCAGCCAAACTAGCGGGAGTTCCACCTACGAGCAGTACTTC | CASSQTSGSSTYEQYF